The 21 T cell receptor beta chains reported below all come from one sample, sequenced in a study of cytomegalovirus exposure and HLA in healthy donors (dated by TCRdb to 2017 to 2019). Library construction relied on the immunoSEQ multiplex PCR assay. A mixture of 60 forward primers for TCR Vbeta segments and 13 reverse primers for TCR Jbeta segments was used in the multiplex PCR. TCRdb limited this immuneACCESS table to in-frame rearrangements with V and J called. A share of clones is missing; checked studies link under half to unresolved V genes, and the rest is unexplained. This sample has about 73,000 clones in its table, and over 70% of those were observed once. 0.85% to 1.3% of the sample goes to the ten largest clones. Sequencing used PBMCs. The source is a male donor in good health and CMV-seronegative.

This clone appeared a few times. The rearrangement uses TRBV19 and TRBJ1-1, with 11 positions matching TRBD1. Per germline, CDR1 LNHDA and CDR2 SQIVND (reference sequence). The CDR3 is made up of 14 amino acids. Trimming cost V 7 bases and J 7 bases; bases outside gene matches: 8. The CDR3 DNA sequence: TGTGCCAGTAACGCGGGACAGGGGGTTGGTGAAGCTTTCTTT. This translates into CASNAGQGVGEAFF.

The chain uses TRBV4-3 and TRBJ2-2, with D perhaps TRBD1 (6 bases). Looked up from germline, CDR1 is LGHNA and CDR2 is YSLEER. V shed 1 base and J shed 7 bases, with 7 bases lying between them. CDR3 length equals 13 residues. The DNA for the CDR3 is TGCGCCAGCAGCCAAGGGGGGCACGGGGAGCTGTTTTTT. This translates into CASSQGGHGELFF.

This clone was counted a single time. The chain employs TRBV5-4 and TRBJ1-4; perhaps TRBD1 as D (5 bases). Trimming took 0 bases from V and 3 from J, leaving 6 bases between them. The CDR3 runs to 14 residues. CDR1 is SGHNT, CDR2 YYREEE, per germline (reference sequence). The CDR3 nucleotides read TGTGCCAGCAGCTTGGGACAGTCTAATGAAAAACTGTTTTTT. This encodes CASSLGQSNEKLFF.

V and J are TRBV14 and TRBJ2-2; D is uncertain. The length of the CDR3 is 13 residues. With 1 base removed from V and 7 bases from J, the gap between germline ends came to 7 bases. Germline V CDR1 and CDR2: SGHDN, FVKESK. CDR3 nucleotide sequence: TGTGCCAGCAGCCAAGTTGGCAGCGGGGAGCTGTTTTTT. Its translation is CASSQVGSGELFF. Variable domain in full (rest from reference TRBV14 and TRBJ2-2): EAGVTQFPSHSVIEKGQTVTLRCDPISGHDNLYWYRRVMGKEIKFLLHFVKESKQDESGMPNNRFLAERTGGTYSTLKVQPAELEDSGVYFCASSQVGSGELFFGEGSRLTVL.

The V call is TRBV5-1, the J call TRBJ2-7, with D tentatively TRBD1 (6 bases). The CDR3 is made up of 14 amino acids. Trimming took 5 bases from V and 6 from J, leaving 18 bases between them. In germline, CDR1 is SGHRS, CDR2 YFSETQ. CDR3 loop: CASRWGPEKSEQYF. In DNA, the CDR3 is TGCGCCAGCAGATGGGGGCCGGAAAAAAGCGAGCAGTACTTC.

The V and J genes are TRBV2 and TRBJ2-5; tentatively, D is TRBD2 (5 bases). Deletions cut 1 base from V and 5 bases from J, with 11 bases between. CDR3 length: 14 residues. Germline values: CDR1 SNHLY, CDR2 FYNNEI. CDR3 DNA: TGTGCCAGCAGTGAAGGGGCTGCGGGTGAGACCCAGTACTTC. This encodes CASSEGAAGETQYF.

The chain joins TRBV7-2 to TRBJ2-1, with 8 bases aligning to TRBD2. V shed 1 base, J shed 2 bases, and the junction held 7 bases outside the gene matches. Germline CDR1 is SGHTA and CDR2 is FQGNSA. CDR3 length: 17 residues. CDR3 region: CASSLVEGGGTYNEQFF. The DNA for the CDR3 is TGTGCCAGCAGCTTAGTCGAGGGCGGGGGGACCTACAATGAGCAGTTCTTC.

The V gene is TRBV11-2, the J gene TRBJ2-7, with 8 bases aligning to TRBD2. The CDR3 has 16 residues. CDR1 is SGHAT and CDR2 is FQNNGV in the germline V gene. With 5 bases clipped from V and 3 bases from J, the junction kept 12 bases outside the gene matches. This CDR3 reads CASSPALTSAFYEQYF. CDR3 nucleotide sequence: TGTGCCAGCAGCCCGGCCTTGACTAGCGCGTTCTACGAGCAGTACTTC.

The count of this clone is one. This chain joins TRBV7-6 and TRBJ2-7; 7 nucleotides match TRBD1. The germline CDR1 and CDR2 sequences are SGHVS and FNYEAQ. The CDR3 spans 16 residues. J gave up 0 bases and V 6 bases, and 11 bases lay outside the gene matches. The CDR3 nucleotides read TGTGCCAGCAGTTTATACAGGGGACCGAGCTCCTACGAGCAGTACTTC. Translated, it gives CASSLYRGPSSYEQYF.

This chain joins TRBV5-8 and TRBJ1-2; D might be TRBD1 (5 bases). In germline, CDR1 is SGHTS, CDR2 YDEGEE. CDR3 length equals 14 residues. V lost 0 bases, J lost 4 bases, and 10 bases lay in between. Here the CDR3 reads CASSLDRQSYGYTF. CDR3 bases: TGTGCCAGCAGCTTGGACAGGCAGAGCTATGGCTACACCTTC.

With regard to this clone: At one boundary the junction diverges from the germline segment, which might be a read error. The genes are TRBV6-1 and TRBJ1-3; the D is unclear. Germline V gene sequence: CDR1 MNHNS, CDR2 SASEGT. This CDR3 is built from 12 residues. As DNA, the CDR3 is TGTGCCAGCAGTGAAGCGCTTGGTCAGTCGCATTTT. This gives the protein CASSEALGQSHF.

The chain joins TRBV5-1 to TRBJ2-3; 7 bases line up with TRBD2. CDR1 is SGHRS and CDR2 is YFSETQ in the germline V gene. After removal of 0 bases from V and 3 bases from J, the junction contained 4 bases not matched to a gene. The CDR3 loop spans 15 amino acids. This CDR3 reads CASSLAWGGTDTQYF. In nucleotides, the CDR3 is TGCGCCAGCAGCTTGGCATGGGGGGGGACAGATACGCAGTATTTT.

The chain uses TRBV12-2 and TRBJ1-1. TRBV12-2 is tagged as a pseudogene. The CDR3 covers 17 residues. The CDR3 is CASRLDHPSVLLIEAFF. The CDR3 DNA reads as TGTGCAAGTCGCTTAGATCATCCTTCGGTTTTGCTCATTGAAGCTTTCTTT.

The rearrangement uses TRBV28 and TRBJ2-6; D is perhaps TRBD2 (5 bases). This CDR3 has 16 amino acids. V lost 9 bases and J lost 2, with 17 bases in between. Looked up from germline, CDR1 is MDHEN and CDR2 is SYDVKM. DNA of the CDR3: TGTGCCAGTGGAGGTCGACTAAGGGCTGGGGCCAACGTCCTGACTTTC. It translates to CASGGRLRAGANVLTF.

The chain uses TRBV2 and TRBJ2-1, with 8 positions matching TRBD2. The junction had 9 bases not matched to a gene; V was cut back by 8 bases and J by 9 bases. CDR3 size: 13 residues. Germline values: CDR1 SNHLY, CDR2 FYNNEI. The CDR3 is CASPGLGPTEQFF. DNA for the CDR3: TGTGCCAGCCCGGGACTAGGTCCGACTGAGCAGTTCTTC.

The rearrangement uses TRBV9 and TRBJ2-2, with 12 bases matching TRBD2. Trimming took 4 bases from V and 4 from J; bases not matched to a gene: 5. This CDR3 is 16 amino acids long. Germline V lookup: CDR1 SGDLS, CDR2 YYNGEE. The CDR3 spells CASSPMGLAGTGELFF. Written as DNA, the CDR3 is TGTGCCAGCAGCCCAATGGGACTAGCGGGCACCGGGGAGCTGTTTTTT. Complete variable domain (other parts from reference TRBV9 and TRBJ2-2): DSGVTQTPKHLITATGQRVTLRCSPRSGDLSVYWYQQSLDQGLQFLIQYYNGEERAKGNILERFSAQQFPDLHSELNLSSLELGDSALYFCASSPMGLAGTGELFFGEGSRLTVL.

V is TRBV1 and J is TRBJ2-5; the table's D call of TRBD2 was not tested on the DNA. The last part of the DNA fits TRBJ2-7 better; the J call may be wrong. TRBV1 is labeled a pseudogene. This CDR3 has 17 residues. The CDR3 bases are TGCACCAGCAGCCAAGCCTCACTAGTGACGAACTCCTACGAGCAGTACTTC. Its protein is CTSSQASLVTNSYEQYF.

The CDR3 DNA is TGTGCCAGTAGTTTGTCCAGGGGAAGGGTAGAGACCCAGTACTTC. It is translated as CASSLSRGRVETQYF. The chain uses TRBV19 and TRBJ2-5; a weak D match, TRBD1 (6 bases). Germline loops: CDR1 LNHDA, CDR2 SQIVND (reference sequence). The V end lost 5 bases, the J end lost 4 bases, and 17 bases lay between the germline ends. The CDR3 extends over 15 amino acids.

V is TRBV27 and J is TRBJ1-1; 9 bases are shared with TRBD1. Germline assignment: CDR1 MNHEY and CDR2 SMNVEV (reference sequence). V shed 2 bases, J shed 6 bases, and the junction held 4 bases outside the gene matches. CDR3 size: 14 residues. CDR3 nucleotide sequence: TGTGCCAGCAGTTTAGGGGACAGGGAGGCTGAAGCTTTCTTT. Protein sequence: CASSLGDREAEAFF.

The V and J genes are TRBV25-1 and TRBJ2-7, with D perhaps TRBD1 (6 bases). Germline V gives CDR1 MGHDK, CDR2 SYGVNS. V was pared by 5 bases and J by 5 bases, with 13 bases between. The CDR3 totals 13 residues. The CDR3, as DNA: TGTGCCAGCAGTATCACAGGGAACAACGAGCAGTACTTC. Encoded protein: CASSITGNNEQYF.

The chain combines TRBV7-6 with TRBJ2-7; possible D gene TRBD1, 6 bases. This CDR3 region has 14 residues. Germline CDR1 reads SGHVS; CDR2 reads FNYEAQ. V was pared by 5 bases and J by 7 bases, with 18 bases between. The CDR3 DNA is TGTGCCAGCAGCCGCCGTTTGGGGGCGGTAGAGCAGTACTTC. It yields the protein CASSRRLGAVEQYF. The complete variable domain, with remaining parts taken from reference TRBV7-6 and TRBJ2-7, reads GAGVSQSPRYKVTKRGQDVALRCDPISGHVSLYWYRQALGQGPEFLTYFNYEAQQDKSGLPNDRFSAERPEGSISTLTIQRTEQRDSAMYRCASSRRLGAVEQYFGPGTRLTVT.